This T cell receptor beta chain was sequenced in a study of T cells expressing NK-cell markers. CDR1 KGHSH and CDR2 LQKENI come from the germline V gene. The length of the CDR3 is 12 residues. TCRdb reprocessed the 5' RACE reads; each CDR3 protein has one entry and no DNA is given. Its clone listing holds a few hundred thousand distinct CDR3 sequences. The sample consisted of blood T cells: a sorted CD56 or NKG2C T cell subset, CD4+ or CD8+ T cells, or bulk PBMC T cells (not recorded which). V is TRBV18 and J is TRBJ1-1. This clonotype originated in a man aged 18-75 years in good health. CDR3 amino acids: CASSSTSAEAFF.